The 20 T cell receptor beta chains given below trace back to one sample, sequenced in a study of cytomegalovirus exposure and HLA in healthy donors. Clones were sequenced by immunoSEQ multiplex PCR, and TCRdb holds only the in-frame ones, with some missing. The data contain about 200,000 clones, about 81% of them singletons. The sample consisted of PBMCs. The receptors come from a woman aged 30 to 39 in good health and CMV-seronegative.

The V gene is TRBV6-5, the J gene TRBJ2-4; TRBD1 matches 8 bases. Germline CDR1 MNHEY, CDR2 SVGAGI. CDR3 size: 14 residues. Trimming cost V 8 bases and J 5 bases; bases outside gene matches: 8. In DNA, the CDR3 is TGTGCCAGCTACGGACAGGGACCACAAAACATTCAGTACTTC. It yields the protein CASYGQGPQNIQYF.

This clone was counted many times. This rearrangement joins TRBV29-1 to TRBJ1-5; 7 bases map to TRBD1. The CDR3 contains 14 residues. V was clipped by 7 bases and J by 5 bases; unmatched bases: 11. Per the germline V gene, CDR1 is SQVTM and CDR2 is ANQGSEA. The CDR3: CSATGDSVDQPQHF. The CDR3 DNA sequence: TGCAGCGCCACAGGGGATAGCGTAGATCAGCCCCAGCATTTT. Based on the CDR3 plus reference TRBV29-1 and TRBJ1-5, the full variable domain is SAVISQKPSRDICQRGTSLTIQCQVDSQVTMMFWYRQQPGQSLTLIATANQGSEATYESGFVIDKFPISRPNLTFSTLTVSNMSPEDSSIYLCSATGDSVDQPQHFGDGTRLSIL.

CDR3 residues: CASSAWTGDEKLFF. In nucleotides, the CDR3 is TGCGCCAGCAGTGCTTGGACAGGGGATGAAAAACTGTTTTTT. The chain recombines TRBV10-2 with TRBJ1-4; 9 positions match TRBD1. Losses at the gene ends were 4 bases for V and 6 bases for J; bases not matched to a gene: 3. Germline CDR1 WSHSY, CDR2 SAAADI. The CDR3 spans 14 residues.

V gene TRBV6-5 combines with J gene TRBJ2-7; maybe TRBD2 (6 bases). The length of the CDR3 is 14 residues. CDR1 and CDR2 (germline): MNHEY, SVGAGI. V shed 6 bases and J shed 2 bases, with 14 bases lying between them. The CDR3 bases are TGTGCCAGCAGCCCCAGCGGGTATACCTACGAGCAGTACTTC. It yields the protein CASSPSGYTYEQYF.

V gene TRBV5-1 combines with J gene TRBJ1-5, with TRBD1 matching 10 bases. V lost 4 bases to trimming and J lost 6 bases; unmatched junction nucleotides: 4. Germline V gene lookup returns CDR1 SGHRS and CDR2 YFSETQ. There are 14 residues in the CDR3. The CDR3: CASSPGTGVQPQHF. CDR3 nucleotides: TGCGCCAGCAGCCCAGGGACAGGGGTTCAGCCCCAGCATTTT.

This clone showed up just once. This chain links TRBV12-5 with TRBJ1-4; D unclear. Germline loops: CDR1 LGHNT, CDR2 FRNRAP. V lost 5 bases, J lost 3 bases, and 13 bases lay in between. The CDR3 has 15 residues. This chain's CDR3 is CASGPGEPANEKLFF. The CDR3 region has the DNA TGTGCTAGTGGTCCCGGGGAACCGGCTAATGAAAAACTGTTTTTT. Using reference TRBV12-5 and TRBJ1-4 for the parts outside the CDR3, the full variable domain is DARVTQTPRHKVTEMGQEVTMRCQPILGHNTVFWYRQTMMQGLELLAYFRNRAPLDDSGMPKDRFSAEMPDATLATLKIQPSEPRDSAVYFCASGPGEPANEKLFFGSGTQLSVL.

The gene calls are TRBV19 and TRBJ2-7, with a weak D call TRBD2 (5 bases). There are 13 residues in the CDR3. Germline lookup yields CDR1 LNHDA and CDR2 SQIVND (reference sequence). V was pared by 8 bases and J by 2 bases, with 13 bases between. The CDR3 DNA reads as TGTGCCAGTTCATCTGGGAGACCCTACGAGCAGTACTTC. It specifies CASSSGRPYEQYF. The complete variable domain, with remaining parts taken from reference TRBV19 and TRBJ2-7, reads DGGITQSPKYLFRKEGQNVTLSCEQNLNHDAMYWYRQDPGQGLRLIYYSQIVNDFQKGDIAEGYSVSREKKESFPLTVTSAQKNPTAFYLCASSSGRPYEQYFGPGTRLTVT.

This chain uses TRBV14 with TRBJ1-6; no firm D call. Deletions cut 2 bases from V and 9 bases from J, with 8 bases between. Germline V gene sequence: CDR1 SGHDN, CDR2 FVKESK. The CDR3 has 13 residues. The CDR3 sequence is CASSQTDTSPLHF. The CDR3 bases are TGTGCCAGCAGCCAAACAGATACTTCACCCCTCCACTTT.

The genes are TRBV11-3 and TRBJ2-1, with 9 bases that match TRBD2. With V trimmed by 5 bases and J by 6 bases, 11 bases remained unmatched. CDR1 SGHNT and CDR2 YENEEA come from the germline V gene. The CDR3 has 16 residues. In DNA, the CDR3 is TGTGCCAGCAGCCTAGGTTATAGCGGGGGTCCCAATGAGCAGTTCTTC. This codes for CASSLGYSGGPNEQFF.

This clone has just one count. The chain has TRBV19 and TRBJ2-1, with D possibly matching TRBD1 (5 bases). V was clipped by 6 bases and J by 10 bases, with 25 bases between them. Germline values: CDR1 LNHDA, CDR2 SQIVND (reference sequence). CDR3 length: 16 residues. For the CDR3, the DNA is TGTGCCAGTAGCCCAGGGCTGAGACTGAGGCAGGCAGAGCAGTTCTTC. Amino acids: CASSPGLRLRQAEQFF.

This clone is a singleton in its sample. The chain is built from TRBV5-1 and TRBJ1-1; D not certain. V was shortened by 0 bases and J by 2 bases, with 11 bases between the two germline ends. CDR3 length equals 15 residues. Germline loops: CDR1 SGHRS, CDR2 YFSETQ. CDR3 loop: CASSLAGVTNTEAFF. The CDR3 DNA reads TGCGCCAGCAGCTTGGCCGGGGTAACTAACACTGAAGCTTTCTTT.

The chain joins TRBV4-2 to TRBJ2-5; weak D call: TRBD1 (6 bases). Trimming took 0 bases from V and 5 from J, leaving 19 bases between them. The CDR3 has 17 amino acids. Germline lookup yields CDR1 LGHNA and CDR2 YNFKEQ. The CDR3 bases are TGTGCCAGCAGCCAAGATCTGGCCGGCAGGGGCGCTGAGACCCAGTACTTC. Amino acids: CASSQDLAGRGAETQYF.

The V and J genes are TRBV5-1 and TRBJ2-6, with D unclear. The CDR3 is 14 amino acids. V dropped 3 bases and J dropped 0 bases, with 4 bases sitting between them. Looked up from germline, CDR1 is SGHRS and CDR2 is YFSETQ. Here the CDR3 reads CASSSTSGANVLTF. CDR3 DNA: TGCGCCAGCAGCTCTACCTCTGGGGCCAACGTCCTGACTTTC.

The chain links TRBV19 to TRBJ2-3, with D perhaps TRBD1 (5 bases). Germline CDR1 and CDR2: LNHDA and SQIVND (reference sequence). V lost 8 bases, J lost 4 bases, and 7 bases lay in between. The CDR3 has 11 residues. CDR3 nucleotides: TGTGCCAGTGGGGCGGCAGATACGCAGTATTTT. Translation: CASGAADTQYF.

This clone has only one observation. V is TRBV5-4 and J is TRBJ2-7; D remains unclear. This CDR3 region has 13 residues. The ends were cut back, 4 bases at V and 6 bases at J, with 14 bases in the middle. Per germline, CDR1 SGHNT and CDR2 YYREEE (reference sequence). In DNA form, the CDR3 reads TGTGCCAGCAGCCACCCCGAGGCCTCCGAGCAGTACTTC. Its protein product is CASSHPEASEQYF.

In its sample, this clone was seen once. The chain carries TRBV5-4 and TRBJ1-2; TRBD1 might be the D (5 bases). Trimming removed 0 bases from V and 6 bases from J, with 21 bases in between. The germline V gene encodes CDR1 SGHNT and CDR2 YYREEE (reference sequence). The CDR3 is 17 amino acids. The CDR3 DNA sequence: TGTGCCAGCAGCTTGGGCCCCCTGGGCGAGGGAGGGGATGGCTACACCTTC. Amino acid sequence: CASSLGPLGEGGDGYTF. Filled out from reference TRBV5-4 and TRBJ1-2, the complete variable domain reads ETGVTQSPTHLIKTRGQQVTLRCSSQSGHNTVSWYQQALGQGPQFIFQYYREEENGRGNFPPRFSGLQFPNYSSELNVNALELDDSALYLCASSLGPLGEGGDGYTFGSGTRLTVV.

In this sample, this clone turned up once. V is TRBV11-2 and J is TRBJ1-6; maybe TRBD1 (6 bases). The CDR3 runs to 16 residues. V lost 1 base, J lost 6 bases, and 13 bases lay in between. Germline CDR1 is SGHAT and CDR2 is FQNNGV. In DNA form, the CDR3 reads TGTGCCAGCAGCTTAGTGGGGGCGGCCGTTAATTCACCCCTCCACTTT. Residues: CASSLVGAAVNSPLHF. The complete variable domain, with remaining parts taken from reference TRBV11-2 and TRBJ1-6, reads EAGVAQSPRYKIIEKRQSVAFWCNPISGHATLYWYQQILGQGPKLLIQFQNNGVVDDSQLPKDRFSAERLKGVDSTLKIQPAKLEDSAVYLCASSLVGAAVNSPLHFGNGTRLTVT.

The chain recombines TRBV4-1 with TRBJ2-3, with D unresolved. Germline V gene lookup returns CDR1 MGHRA and CDR2 YSYEKL. The ends were cut back, 0 bases at V and 6 bases at J, with 13 bases in the middle. This CDR3 has 15 amino acids. CDR3 in amino acids: CASSQDGQPPDTQYF. CDR3 DNA: TGCGCCAGCAGCCAAGATGGGCAGCCCCCGGATACGCAGTATTTT.

This chain uses TRBV7-8 with TRBJ2-3, with 10 nucleotides matching TRBD2. Germline V gene sequence: CDR1 SGHVS, CDR2 FQNEAQ. The CDR3 consists of 16 residues. J was trimmed by 2 bases and V by 4 bases; bases with no gene match: 6. CDR3 in amino acids: CASSSQRGGVTDTQYF. CDR3 DNA sequence: TGTGCCAGCAGCTCACAGCGGGGGGGCGTCACAGATACGCAGTATTTT.

This chain links TRBV30 with TRBJ1-3, with 9 bases that match TRBD1. V lost 2 bases to trimming and J lost 0 bases; unmatched junction nucleotides: 8. The V gene's germline CDR1 is GTSNPN and CDR2 SVGIG (reference sequence). The CDR3 sequence is 17 residues long. The CDR3: CAWSTGQGASSGNTIYF. CDR3 DNA sequence: TGTGCCTGGAGTACGGGACAGGGTGCGAGCTCTGGAAACACCATATATTTT.